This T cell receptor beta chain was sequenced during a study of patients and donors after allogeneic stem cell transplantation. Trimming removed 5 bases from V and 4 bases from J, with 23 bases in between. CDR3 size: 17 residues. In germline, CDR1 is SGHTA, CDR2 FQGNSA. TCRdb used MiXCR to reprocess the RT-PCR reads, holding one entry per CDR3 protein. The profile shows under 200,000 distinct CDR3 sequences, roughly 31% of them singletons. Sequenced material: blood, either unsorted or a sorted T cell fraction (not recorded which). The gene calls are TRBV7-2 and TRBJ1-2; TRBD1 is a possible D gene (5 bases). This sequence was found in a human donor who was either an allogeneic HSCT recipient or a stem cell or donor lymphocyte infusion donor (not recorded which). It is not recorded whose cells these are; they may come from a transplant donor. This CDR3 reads CASSLRGNPPGSYGYTF. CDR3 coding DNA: TGTGCCAGCAGCCTTCGAGGGAATCCACCAGGGAGCTATGGCTACACCTTC.